The TCR beta chain described here comes from a study of siplizumab effects on memory and regulatory T cells. General observations from the study: In controls, around 25% of mappable alloreactive CD4+ clones were Treg-derived on average, versus around 70% with siplizumab. Naive or memory phenotype was unassignable for roughly 80-96% of proliferating CD4+ or CD8+ clones. Sequences below about 10^-5 frequency were poorly captured. As a result, only a minor fraction of alloreactive clones mapped to unstimulated subsets.

Approximately 100,000 TCR templates underwent assay in every sample. This table comes from immunoSEQ multiplex PCR, and its TCRdb copy is limited to in-frame clones, with some not included. The top ten hold roughly 0.75% of the sample, which has over 100,000 clones, approximately 90% seen once. As for this clone: What it binds is unknown.

With 2 bases removed from V and 0 bases from J, the gap between germline ends came to 11 bases. Germline CDR1 is MNHEY and CDR2 is SMNVEV (reference sequence). There are 16 residues in the CDR3. The specimen sequenced was Tregs sorted from blood. This receptor was obtained from a human donor in good health. The V gene is TRBV27, the J gene TRBJ1-3, with unresolved D. The CDR3 region has the DNA TGTGCCAGCAGTTTAGCCGGGCCGGTCTCTGGAAACACCATATATTTT. Protein sequence: CASSLAGPVSGNTIYF.